A selection of T cell receptor beta chains follows, all from one sample in a study of T-cell memory formation after mild COVID-19. TCRdb re-analysed the 5' RACE reads in MiXCR, keeping a single row per CDR3 protein. Found here are 470,000 or so distinct CDR3 sequences, 15% to 20% of them singletons; the top ten hold about 22%. The sequenced sample was PBMCs or a T cell subset sorted from them (not recorded which). These receptors all stem from a man younger than 35 who had mild COVID-19 (a few samples of this study predate the infection). Cell type and time point are not known. The CDR3 runs from the conserved cysteine through the conserved F or W. Each record gives: clone size, D gene, V gene, J gene, CDR3 DNA, CDR3 protein. A D gene is named only where the DNA matches it firmly. For some rows the clone size is stated as once, few or many, or as a class when expanded; others skip it.

.	TRBD1	TRBV12-3/TRBV12-4	TRBJ1-5	TGTGCCAGCAGTCACTTACCGGGACAGCGCAATCAGCCCCAGCATTTT	CASSHLPGQRNQPQHF
many	TRBD2	TRBV5-6	TRBJ2-1	TGTGCCAGCAGCCCTAGGCGGGGGGGATACAATGAGCAGTTCTTC	CASSPRRGGYNEQFF
.	.	TRBV4-2	TRBJ1-5	TGTGCCAGCAGCCAAGAGGTAAATGTGCGTTATAGCAATCAGCCCCAGCATTTT	CASSQEVNVRYSNQPQHF
.	TRBD1	TRBV9	TRBJ2-4	TGTGCCAGCAGCCCCTGGACAGGGGAAAACATTCAGTACTTC	CASSPWTGENIQYF
.	TRBD1	TRBV12-3/TRBV12-4	TRBJ1-4	TGTGCCAGCAGTTTCGGTCCGGGACAGAGGGCCGAAAAACTGTTTTTT	CASSFGPGQRAEKLFF
.	.	TRBV12-3/TRBV12-4	TRBJ1-2	TGTGCCAGCAGTTTAGTTGGGACGGACTATGGCTACACCTTC	CASSLVGTDYGYTF
few	TRBD1	TRBV15	TRBJ2-3	TGTGCCACCAGCCCCTCCCAGGGACAGGGCACAGATACGCAGTATTTT	CATSPSQGQGTDTQYF
.	.	TRBV24-1	TRBJ1-5	TGTGCCACCAGTGAGGCGGATAGCAATCAGCCCCAGCATTTT	CATSEADSNQPQHF
few	.	TRBV19	TRBJ2-2	TGTGCCAGTCTACGACAGGTGAACACCGGGGAGCTGTTTTTT	CASLRQVNTGELFF
few	.	TRBV5-1	TRBJ2-3	TGCGCCAGCAGCCCCCCAGCAAGAGGCACAGATACGCAGTATTTT	CASSPPARGTDTQYF
many	.	TRBV5-1	TRBJ1-5	TGCGCCAGCAGCTTGTACGGTGACAATCAGCCCCAGCATTTT	CASSLYGDNQPQHF
few	.	TRBV10-3	TRBJ1-5	TGTGCCATCAGTGTTGGAATTAACCAGCCCCAGCATTTT	CAISVGINQPQHF
.	.	TRBV10-2	TRBJ2-3	TGCGCCAGCAGTGAGGGTACCTATCGGGCCACAGATACGCAGTATTTT	CASSEGTYRATDTQYF